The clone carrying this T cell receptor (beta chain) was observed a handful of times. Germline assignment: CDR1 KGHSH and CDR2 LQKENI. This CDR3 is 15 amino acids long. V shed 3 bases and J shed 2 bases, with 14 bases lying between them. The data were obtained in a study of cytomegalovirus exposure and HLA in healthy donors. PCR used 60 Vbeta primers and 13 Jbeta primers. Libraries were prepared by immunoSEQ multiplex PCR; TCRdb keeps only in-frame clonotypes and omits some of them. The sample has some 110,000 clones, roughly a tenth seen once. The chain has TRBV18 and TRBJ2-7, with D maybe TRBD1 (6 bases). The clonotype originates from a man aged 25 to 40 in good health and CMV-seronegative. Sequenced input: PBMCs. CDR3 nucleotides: TGTGCCAGCTCACCGGGGACATCTCCCCCCTACGAGCAGTACTTC. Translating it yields CASSPGTSPPYEQYF.